The source of this T cell receptor (beta chain) is a study of blood T cell repertoires in COVID-19. At the level of the study: Nucleic acid was either cDNA or gDNA, and it came from T cells, B-cell-depleted T cells, or PBMCs.

V lost 5 bases and J 5 bases, leaving 12 bases between the germline ends. CDR1 SEHNR and CDR2 FQNEAQ come from the germline V gene (reference sequence). The CDR3 consists of 13 residues. Original processing notes: Amplified reference gene primers provided the basis for estimating nucleated cell counts. The data were produced by immunoSEQ multiplex PCR, yet TCRdb's version contains in-frame clones alone and is incomplete. The V and J calls and the clone size are those of that table, but D and trimming were determined from the DNA. This table has roughly 150,000 clones, around 90% appearing once. The chain uses TRBV7-9 and TRBJ1-1; D remains ambiguous. The sequence derives from a man in his 60s with active or convalescent COVID-19. Sequencing was carried out using peripheral blood. The CDR3 is CASSEMGVTEAFF. The CDR3 nucleotides are TGTGCCAGCAGCGAAATGGGCGTAACTGAAGCTTTCTTT. Supplemented by reference TRBV7-9 and TRBJ1-1, the full variable domain reads DTGVSQNPRHKITKRGQNVTFRCDPISEHNRLYWYRQTLGQGPEFLTYFQNEAQLEKSRLLSDRFSAERPKGSFSTLEIQRTEQGDSAMYLCASSEMGVTEAFFGQGTRLTVV.